Listed here are 12 T cell receptor beta chains from one sample, sequenced in a study of blood T cell repertoires in COVID-19. Sequencing was performed with immunoSEQ multiplex PCR; in TCRdb, only in-frame clones are kept and a portion is missing. Of 200,000 to 250,000 clones listed, over 75% are singletons. Sequenced material: PBMCs or T cells enriched from blood (not recorded which). The receptors were sampled from a man aged 35-49 years who had recovered from COVID-19.

V is TRBV30 and J is TRBJ1-5; a possible D gene is TRBD1 (6 bases). Trimming pared 2 bases from V and 5 bases from J, leaving 13 bases between. CDR1 and CDR2 from the germline V gene are GTSNPN and SVGIG (reference sequence). CDR3 length equals 14 residues. CDR3 amino acids: CAWSTTNRDQPQHF. CDR3 nucleotide sequence: TGTGCCTGGAGTACCACTAACAGGGATCAGCCCCAGCATTTT. The full variable domain, rest sourced from reference TRBV30 and TRBJ1-5, is SQTIHQWPATLVQPVGSPLSLECTVEGTSNPNLYWYRQAAGRGLQLLFYSVGIGQISSEVPQNLSASRPQDRQFILSSKKLLLSDSGFYLCAWSTTNRDQPQHFGDGTRLSIL.

The genes are TRBV4-1 and TRBJ2-7, with 9 nucleotides matching TRBD2. Looked up from germline, CDR1 is MGHRA and CDR2 is YSYEKL. V gave up 3 bases and J gave up 2 bases; unmatched junction bases: 8. There are 16 residues in the CDR3. Here the CDR3 reads CASSQIAGAPTYEQYF. The CDR3 DNA reads TGCGCCAGCAGCCAGATAGCGGGGGCTCCTACCTACGAGCAGTACTTC.

The gene calls are TRBV7-9 and TRBJ2-6, with 8 bases matching TRBD2. The CDR3 has 19 amino acids. The V gene end was trimmed by 4 bases and the J gene end by 0 bases; junction bases not matched to a gene: 11. Germline V lookup: CDR1 SEHNR, CDR2 FQNEAQ (reference sequence). CDR3 in DNA: TGTGCCAGCAGCTCCCGAGTGAGCGGGGGCGCCTCTGGGGCCAACGTCCTGACTTTC. Protein sequence: CASSSRVSGGASGANVLTF.

The J gene is TRBJ1-2, the V gene TRBV2; D remains ambiguous. This CDR3 comprises 13 residues. Trimming pared 1 base from V and 3 bases from J, leaving 6 bases between. The germline gives CDR1 SNHLY, CDR2 FYNNEI. CDR3 protein: CASSEGQYYGYTF. CDR3 sequence (DNA): TGTGCCAGCAGTGAAGGGCAGTACTATGGCTACACCTTC.

The J gene is TRBJ2-4, the V gene TRBV6-5; TRBD2 is a possible D gene (6 bases). Germline loops: CDR1 MNHEY, CDR2 SVGAGI. Between the trimmed V and J ends, which lost 7 bases and 3 bases, there was a span of 13 bases. CDR3 size: 14 residues. CDR3 DNA: TGTGCCAGCATGGGGGGAGCTGGCAAAAACATTCAGTACTTC. It is translated as CASMGGAGKNIQYF.

This clone appeared a few times. The chain couples TRBV5-1 to TRBJ1-2, with 7 nucleotides matching TRBD1. The length of the CDR3 is 14 residues. CDR1 is SGHRS, CDR2 YFSETQ, per germline. J gave up 3 bases and V 3 bases, and 5 bases lay outside the gene matches. The CDR3 protein is CASSSRDRDYGYTF. CDR3 in DNA: TGCGCCAGCAGCTCCCGCGACAGGGACTATGGCTACACCTTC.

The chain carries TRBV7-6 and TRBJ1-6; 8 bases are a match to TRBD1. In germline, CDR1 is SGHVS, CDR2 FNYEAQ. The V gene end was trimmed by 2 bases and the J gene end by 5 bases; junction bases not matched to a gene: 2. CDR3 length: 15 residues. This CDR3 reads CASSLMTGDNSPLHF. For the CDR3, the DNA is TGTGCCAGCAGCTTAATGACAGGGGATAATTCACCCCTCCACTTT.

The chain combines TRBV7-3 with TRBJ2-1; TRBD2 might be the D (7 bases). CDR1 and CDR2 from the germline V gene are SGHTA and FQGTGA. The CDR3 consists of 16 residues. V was cut by 5 bases and J by 7 bases, with 21 bases left in between. Here the CDR3 DNA reads TGTGCCAGCAGCCAGGGAGGGGGTCCTCTCGGGAATGAGCAGTTCTTC. As protein: CASSQGGGPLGNEQFF.

The rearrangement links TRBV7-6 to TRBJ2-7, with 8 bases fitting TRBD1. Looked up from germline, CDR1 is SGHVS and CDR2 is FNYEAQ. The J segment lost 0 bases and the V segment lost 4 bases, leaving 5 bases of the junction unmatched. CDR3 length equals 15 residues. The CDR3 coding sequence is TGTGCCAGCAGCTCCGACAGGGGACCCTCCTACGAGCAGTACTTC. Protein product: CASSSDRGPSYEQYF. The entire variable domain, with the rest obtained from reference TRBV7-6 and TRBJ2-7, is as follows: GAGVSQSPRYKVTKRGQDVALRCDPISGHVSLYWYRQALGQGPEFLTYFNYEAQQDKSGLPNDRFSAERPEGSISTLTIQRTEQRDSAMYRCASSSDRGPSYEQYFGPGTRLTVT.

The count of this clone is one. The V call is TRBV15, the J call TRBJ2-7; 10 bases are a match to TRBD2. V lost 4 bases to trimming and J lost 2 bases; unmatched junction nucleotides: 5. The CDR3 spans 15 residues. Germline V lookup: CDR1 LNHNV, CDR2 YYDKDF (reference sequence). CDR3 in DNA: TGTGCCACCAGCATCGGACTAGCGGAGCCCTACGAGCAGTACTTC. It yields the protein CATSIGLAEPYEQYF.

The gene calls are TRBV12-3 or TRBV12-4 and TRBJ2-1; the D gene is possibly TRBD2 (6 bases). V lost 5 bases and J lost 6, with 8 bases in between. This CDR3 comprises 12 residues. CDR3 sequence reads: CASSRDSNEQFF. The CDR3 nucleotides are TGTGCCAGCAGTCGGGACTCCAATGAGCAGTTCTTC.

This clone was counted between two and nine times. The chain joins TRBV7-2 to TRBJ1-3, with 7 positions matching TRBD1. The V gene's germline CDR1 is SGHTA and CDR2 FQGNSA. CDR3 length: 14 residues. J gave up 0 bases and V 5 bases, and 1 base lay outside the gene matches. Written as DNA, the CDR3 is TGTGCCAGCAGCCGGACAGGCTCTGGAAACACCATATATTTT. Its translation is CASSRTGSGNTIYF.